These T cell receptor beta chains were read from a single sample in a study of CD8 T cells in ankylosing spondylitis. MiXCR, run by TCRdb on the 5' RACE reads, gives a single entry per CDR3 protein. The table has 350,000 or so distinct CDR3 sequences, roughly 12% seen once. Specimen: blood, either unsorted or a sorted T cell fraction (not recorded which). The receptors were gathered from a female donor with ankylosing spondylitis or in good health (not recorded which). Each CDR3 is given with its conserved first and last residue. D genes are given only for firm matches. A clone size is listed for some rows: how often the clone was seen (once, few, many), or a class if it is expanded.

d_call	v_call	j_call	clone_size	cdr3_aa	cdr3_nt
TRBD2	TRBV20-1	TRBJ2-5	many	CSARGVSGVQETQYF	TGCAGTGCCCGAGGAGTTAGCGGGGTACAAGAGACCCAGTACTTC
-	TRBV5-1	TRBJ2-1	many	CASSPRRANADGEQFF	TGCGCCAGCAGCCCACGAAGGGCCAACGCAGACGGTGAGCAGTTCTTC
-	TRBV6-5	TRBJ2-3	few	CASSYVGRGGDTQYF	TGTGCCAGCAGTTACGTGGGGAGAGGGGGAGATACGCAGTATTTT
-	TRBV7-9	TRBJ1-6	-	CASSLGGAENSPLHF	TGTGCCAGCAGCTTAGGGGGCGCGGAAAATTCACCCCTCCACTTT
-	TRBV20-1	TRBJ1-2	many	CSARERGYGYTF	TGCAGTGCTAGAGAACGGGGGTATGGCTACACCTTC
-	TRBV7-2	TRBJ1-4	-	CASSSQEAINEKLIF	TGTGCCAGCAGCTCTCAGGAGGCAATTAATGAAAAACTGATTTTT
-	TRBV29-1	TRBJ2-3	many	CSGLRGADTQYF	TGCAGCGGCTTGAGAGGAGCAGATACGCAGTATTTT
-	TRBV5-1	TRBJ2-1	few	CASSLGGGPPSEQFF	TGCGCCAGCAGCTTGGGTGGGGGGCCCCCAAGTGAGCAGTTCTTC
TRBD1	TRBV28	TRBJ1-3	many	CASSLGRDRHIYF	TGTGCCAGCAGTTTGGGCCGGGACAGACACATATATTTT
-	TRBV29-1	TRBJ2-7	-	CSVRRGVTYEQYF	TGCAGCGTCAGGAGGGGGGTCACCTACGAGCAGTACTTC
TRBD2	TRBV20-1	TRBJ2-7	many	CSARDWREPSYEQYF	TGCAGTGCTAGAGATTGGCGGGAGCCCTCCTACGAGCAGTACTTC
TRBD1	TRBV12-3/TRBV12-4	TRBJ1-1	few	CASSSSSDRANTEAFF	TGTGCCAGCAGTTCCTCCTCGGACAGGGCGAACACTGAAGCTTTCTTT
-	TRBV12-3/TRBV12-4	TRBJ2-3	many	CASSSTSRSTDTQYF	TGTGCCAGCAGTTCTACCAGCCGATCAACAGATACGCAGTATTTT
TRBD2	TRBV7-2	TRBJ2-7	many	CASSLGTSGILGEQYF	TGTGCCAGCAGCTTAGGGACTAGCGGGATATTGGGCGAGCAGTACTTC
-	TRBV5-6	TRBJ1-4	many	CASSRGTHRGEKLFF	TGTGCCAGCAGCCGTGGGACTCATAGGGGTGAAAAACTGTTTTTT
-	TRBV20-1	TRBJ2-7	many	CSARPSAYEQYF	TGCAGTGCTAGGCCCTCAGCCTACGAGCAGTACTTC
-	TRBV5-1	TRBJ1-1	many	CASSSAAGRVTEAFF	TGCGCCAGCAGTTCTGCGGCGGGCAGGGTGACTGAAGCTTTCTTT
-	TRBV20-1	TRBJ1-2	many	CSPTAADLLYYGYTF	TGCAGTCCTACCGCGGCAGATCTTCTATACTATGGCTACACCTTC
-	TRBV29-1	TRBJ2-2	many	CSVGGTGELFF	TGCAGCGTTGGGGGCACCGGGGAGCTGTTTTTT
-	TRBV20-1	TRBJ2-5	-	CSASGGRETQYF	TGCAGTGCCTCAGGGGGGAGGGAGACCCAGTACTTC
-	TRBV5-1	TRBJ2-5	-	CASSLEAEETQYF	TGCGCCAGCAGCTTGGAGGCCGAGGAGACCCAGTACTTC
TRBD2	TRBV27	TRBJ2-7	-	CASSLIAGGNNEQYF	TGTGCCAGCAGTTTAATAGCGGGAGGGAACAACGAGCAGTACTTC
-	TRBV5-1	TRBJ1-1	many	CASRDRLNTEAFF	TGCGCCAGCAGGGACCGCTTGAACACTGAAGCTTTCTTT
TRBD2	TRBV7-9	TRBJ2-3	-	CASRPAGSTDTQYF	TGTGCCAGCAGACCAGCGGGAAGCACAGATACGCAGTATTTT
-	TRBV6-1	TRBJ2-7	many	CASSTVYEQYF	TGTGCCAGCAGTACAGTCTACGAGCAGTACTTC
-	TRBV7-9	TRBJ2-2	-	CASSPRQDTGELFF	TGTGCCAGCAGCCCCCGACAGGACACCGGGGAGCTGTTTTTT
TRBD2	TRBV20-1	TRBJ2-5	many	CSADGLAGGETQYF	TGCAGTGCAGATGGACTAGCGGGAGGAGAGACCCAGTACTTC
-	TRBV5-1	TRBJ2-5	-	CASSFFAPGGETQYF	TGCGCCAGCAGCTTCTTCGCCCCAGGGGGGGAGACCCAGTACTTC
-	TRBV7-2	TRBJ2-3	many	CASSLEPGRTDTQYF	TGTGCCAGCAGCTTAGAACCGGGTCGAACAGATACGCAGTATTTT
-	TRBV4-1	TRBJ2-5	many	CASSQDLGGPEETQYF	TGCGCCAGCAGCCAAGATTTGGGGGGGCCTGAAGAGACCCAGTACTTC
-	TRBV5-1	TRBJ2-3	few	CASSLNYYSVGTDTQYF	TGCGCCAGCAGCTTGAACTACTATTCTGTGGGCACAGATACGCAGTATTTT
-	TRBV5-4	TRBJ2-7	many	CASSLSAGLISYEQYF	TGTGCCAGCAGCTTGTCGGCAGGGTTGATCTCCTACGAGCAGTACTTC
-	TRBV7-9	TRBJ1-1	-	CASSLYRGLDTEAFF	TGTGCCAGCAGCTTATATCGGGGCTTGGACACTGAAGCTTTCTTT
TRBD1	TRBV3-1	TRBJ2-7	-	CASFDRGNYEQYF	TGTGCCTCCTTCGACAGGGGGAACTACGAGCAGTACTTC
-	TRBV28	TRBJ1-5	few	CASSFDSGDQPQHF	TGTGCCAGCAGTTTTGACAGCGGGGATCAGCCCCAGCATTTT
TRBD2	TRBV4-3	TRBJ2-1	many	CASSRLPEGGEYNEQFF	TGCGCCAGCAGCCGCCTTCCTGAGGGAGGGGAATACAATGAGCAGTTCTTC
TRBD1	TRBV20-1	TRBJ2-7	many	CSARPTGTLYEQYF	TGCAGTGCTAGACCGACAGGGACCCTCTACGAGCAGTACTTC
TRBD2	TRBV28	TRBJ2-3	many	CASGVGLGPDTQYF	TGTGCCAGCGGGGTGGGACTAGGACCAGATACGCAGTATTTT
TRBD2	TRBV10-3	TRBJ2-1	many	CAIRPSGEVYEQFF	TGTGCCATCCGCCCCAGCGGGGAGGTCTATGAGCAGTTCTTC
-	TRBV5-1	TRBJ2-1	-	CASSRLGGSSYNEQFF	TGCGCCAGCAGTAGACTAGGAGGGAGTTCCTACAATGAGCAGTTCTTC
-	TRBV21-1	TRBJ2-6	few	CARGKGWCPTGANVLTF	TGTGCCAGAGGGAAGGGTTGGTGCCCGACAGGGGCCAACGTCCTGACTTTC
-	TRBV20-1	TRBJ2-5	many	CSVTAGKETQYF	TGCAGTGTCACGGCAGGGAAAGAGACCCAGTACTTC
-	TRBV20-1	TRBJ1-2	many	CSTTGLGNYGYTF	TGCAGCACAACAGGGCTTGGTAACTATGGCTACACCTTC
TRBD2	TRBV20-1	TRBJ2-4	many	CSAERTSGRENIQYF	TGCAGTGCTGAGAGGACTAGCGGGAGGGAAAACATTCAGTACTTC
TRBD1	TRBV20-1	TRBJ2-7	-	CSARDYGGTGMYEQYF	TGCAGTGCTAGAGATTACGGGGGGACAGGGATGTACGAGCAGTACTTC
-	TRBV7-9	TRBJ1-5	few	CASSLGTFQPQHF	TGTGCCAGCAGCTTGGGGACATTCCAGCCCCAGCATTTT
TRBD2	TRBV3-1	TRBJ2-1	-	CATTLAGTRNNEQFF	TGTGCCACCACCCTTGCCGGGACTAGAAACAATGAGCAGTTCTTC
TRBD1	TRBV6-1	TRBJ1-1	few	CASSRTGRTEAFF	TGTGCCAGCAGTAGGACAGGGCGCACTGAAGCTTTCTTT
-	TRBV7-6	TRBJ2-7	-	CASSPIDGTTKGQYF	TGTGCCAGCAGCCCTATCGACGGTACTACGAAGGGGCAGTACTTC
-	TRBV20-1	TRBJ1-2	many	CSAPTDYGYTF	TGCAGTGCTCCGACGGATTATGGCTACACCTTC
-	TRBV20-1	TRBJ2-7	-	CSARSPPYEQYF	TGCAGTGCTAGAAGTCCTCCCTACGAGCAGTACTTC
-	TRBV29-1	TRBJ2-3	many	CSFSERFPSDTQYF	TGCAGCTTCTCGGAACGGTTCCCTTCAGATACGCAGTATTTT
-	TRBV28	TRBJ2-1	many	CASSQLRSSYNEQFF	TGTGCCAGCAGTCAGTTAAGAAGCTCCTACAATGAGCAGTTCTTC
TRBD2	TRBV28	TRBJ2-7	few	CASSLGLGNEQYF	TGTGCCAGCAGTTTGGGACTAGGAAACGAGCAGTACTTC
TRBD2	TRBV12-3/TRBV12-4	TRBJ2-2	-	CASSLEGSGLAGVTGELFF	TGTGCCAGCAGTTTGGAGGGGTCGGGACTAGCGGGTGTCACCGGGGAGCTGTTTTTT
TRBD1	TRBV7-2	TRBJ2-7	many	CASSLVGDRANEQYF	TGTGCCAGCAGCTTAGTTGGGGACAGGGCCAACGAGCAGTACTTC